The 15 T cell receptor beta chains given below trace back to one sample, sequenced in a study of T cells in localized non-small cell lung cancer. Measured with immunoSEQ multiplex PCR; TCRdb has only the in-frame clones, and not every one. The table has some 13,000 clones, approximately 80% seen once. Sequencing was performed on peripheral blood, taken before any cancer treatment. The receptors were sampled from a male donor at least 60 years old with stage I squamous cell lung carcinoma.

The CDR3, as DNA: TGTGCCAGCCGGGTGGGCGGCGGTAGCGGTCAGCCCCAGCATTTT. Translating gives CASRVGGGSGQPQHF. The chain uses TRBV6-1 and TRBJ1-5; D not resolved. The germline V and J ends were trimmed by 8 bases and 6 bases, with 20 bases remaining between them. Germline values: CDR1 MNHNS, CDR2 SASEGT. CDR3 size: 15 residues.

This CDR3 reads CASSARGLGNEKLFF. In nucleotides, the CDR3 is TGTGCCAGCAGCGCCCGGGGTCTTGGGAATGAAAAACTGTTTTTT. J is TRBJ1-4 and V is TRBV27; no firm D call. V was trimmed by 6 bases and J by 5 bases, leaving 16 bases between them. Germline-derived CDR1 and CDR2 are MNHEY and SMNVEV (reference sequence). The CDR3 consists of 15 residues. The full variable domain, completed using reference TRBV27 and TRBJ1-4, is EAQVTQNPRYLITVTGKKLTVTCSQNMNHEYMSWYRQDPGLGLRQIYYSMNVEVTDKGDVPEGYKVSRKEKRNFPLILESPSPNQTSLYFCASSARGLGNEKLFFGSGTQLSVL.

The chain has TRBV7-9 and TRBJ2-7; TRBD2 matches 9 bases. The CDR3 totals 14 residues. Germline CDR1 SEHNR, CDR2 FQNEAQ (reference sequence). With 7 bases clipped from V and 4 bases from J, the junction kept 8 bases outside the gene matches. The CDR3 sequence: CASTSLAGAYEQYF. DNA of the CDR3: TGTGCCAGCACCTCCTTAGCGGGAGCGTACGAGCAGTACTTC.

The rearrangement uses TRBV5-1 and TRBJ2-6; TRBD1 agrees at 7 bases. There are 17 residues in the CDR3. Germline V gene lookup returns CDR1 SGHRS and CDR2 YFSETQ. V lost 4 bases, J lost 0 bases, and 7 bases stayed unmatched. The CDR3 is CASSVGSGGSGANVLTF. For the CDR3, the DNA is TGCGCCAGCAGCGTGGGGTCAGGGGGCTCTGGGGCCAACGTCCTGACTTTC.

The chain links TRBV10-3 to TRBJ1-1, with 8 bases matching TRBD1. Germline loops: CDR1 ENHRY, CDR2 SYGVKD. This CDR3 is built from 16 residues. V dropped 6 bases and J dropped 1; count of bases not matched to a gene: 10. The CDR3 protein is CAIRDRQGTPNTEAFF. CDR3 bases: TGTGCCATCAGAGACCGACAGGGGACTCCGAACACTGAAGCTTTCTTT.

The V and J genes are TRBV11-1 and TRBJ2-3; D is unclear. The CDR3 runs 16 residues. The germline CDR1 and CDR2 sequences are SGHAT and FQDESV (reference sequence). The ends were cut back, 1 base at V and 0 bases at J, with 11 bases in the middle. CDR3 amino acids: CASSLDPGRSTDTQYF. CDR3 in DNA: TGTGCCAGCAGCTTAGATCCGGGCCGTAGCACAGATACGCAGTATTTT.

The chain combines TRBV5-1 with TRBJ2-2; 8 bases are a match to TRBD2. CDR3 length: 16 amino acids. Trimming took 0 bases from V and 6 from J; bases not matched to a gene: 7. The V gene's germline CDR1 is SGHRS and CDR2 YFSETQ. CDR3 sequence (DNA): TGCGCCAGCAGCTTGGAAGGGACTAGAACCGCCGGGGAGCTGTTTTTT. This encodes CASSLEGTRTAGELFF. Supplemented by reference TRBV5-1 and TRBJ2-2, the full variable domain reads KAGVTQTPRYLIKTRGQQVTLSCSPISGHRSVSWYQQTPGQGLQFLFEYFSETQRNKGNFPGRFSGRQFSNSRSEMNVSTLELGDSALYLCASSLEGTRTAGELFFGEGSRLTVL.

The chain has TRBV4-2 and TRBJ2-5; no reliable D call. The CDR3 has 14 amino acids. V lost 4 bases to trimming and J lost 11 bases, with 20 bases between them. Germline V gene lookup returns CDR1 LGHNA and CDR2 YNFKEQ. The CDR3 protein is CASSPNVFVTEQYF. The CDR3 nucleotides are TGTGCCAGCAGCCCGAACGTCTTCGTTACAGAGCAGTACTTC.

This clone was counted a few times. The V and J genes are TRBV14 and TRBJ1-2; D possibly corresponds to TRBD1 (6 bases). Deletions cut 4 bases from V and 2 bases from J, with 14 bases between. CDR3 length equals 15 residues. Germline-derived CDR1 and CDR2 are SGHDN and FVKESK. CDR3 residues: CASSLRTAWNYGYTF. CDR3 bases: TGTGCCAGCAGCCTCCGGACAGCCTGGAACTATGGCTACACCTTC.

The J gene is TRBJ2-3, the V gene TRBV10-2; D not certain. The CDR3 covers 15 residues. Per the germline V gene, CDR1 is WSHSY and CDR2 is SAAADI. Trimming took off 2 bases at V and 1 base at J, with 10 bases between the two ends. The CDR3 DNA follows: TGCGCCAGCAGTGAGGCTAGGCTCGGCACAGATACGCAGTATTTT. Its translation: CASSEARLGTDTQYF.

This rearrangement joins TRBV7-2 to TRBJ2-1; TRBD2 aligns across 7 bases. The germline gives CDR1 SGHTA, CDR2 FQGNSA. The junction had 3 bases not matched to a gene; V was cut back by 7 bases and J by 3 bases. This CDR3 is 13 amino acids long. Here the CDR3 reads CASTQRGYNEQFF. CDR3 bases: TGTGCCAGCACCCAGCGGGGCTACAATGAGCAGTTCTTC.

This clone showed up just a few times. This chain uses TRBV2 with TRBJ1-5, with D unresolved. Trimming removed 2 bases at V and 2 bases at J, with 7 bases between. Germline loops: CDR1 SNHLY, CDR2 FYNNEI. The CDR3 consists of 14 residues. The CDR3: CASSEPVGNQPQHF. Written as DNA, the CDR3 is TGTGCCAGCAGTGAACCAGTAGGCAATCAGCCCCAGCATTTT.

This chain uses TRBV7-8 with TRBJ2-7; 7 bases map to TRBD2. The CDR3 contains 14 residues. V was pared by 3 bases and J by 6 bases, with 8 bases of the junction left unmatched. CDR1 and CDR2 (germline): SGHVS, FQNEAQ. The CDR3 DNA follows: TGTGCCAGCAGCTTCCCCGGGAGGCTCGTCGAGCAGTACTTC. Its translation: CASSFPGRLVEQYF.

This clone has only one observation. The V call is TRBV25-1, the J call TRBJ1-1; TRBD1 might be the D (6 bases). Germline CDR1 and CDR2: MGHDK and SYGVNS. Between the trimmed V and J ends, which lost 5 bases and 4 bases, there was a span of 11 bases. The CDR3 is 13 amino acids. This CDR3 is CASSFRGPTEAFF. The CDR3 region has the DNA TGTGCCAGCAGTTTCCGGGGGCCCACTGAAGCTTTCTTT.

The chain carries TRBV19 and TRBJ2-3; no reliable D call. V was shortened by 6 bases and J by 1 base, with 8 bases between the two germline ends. The germline gives CDR1 LNHDA, CDR2 SQIVND (reference sequence). This CDR3 region has 13 residues. CDR3 region: CASRLKGTDTQYF. CDR3 coding DNA: TGTGCCAGTAGGCTGAAGGGCACAGATACGCAGTATTTT.